The TCR beta chain described here comes from a study of blood T cell repertoires in COVID-19. Study summary: Italy, Spain and the United States were the sources of the convalescent and acute COVID-19 samples. Sources were T cells, B-cell-depleted T cells, or PBMCs; the material itself was cDNA or gDNA.

As processed by the authors: For nucleated cells, counts were estimated from reference gene primer amplification. Data came from immunoSEQ multiplex PCR; TCRdb stores just in-frame clones and leaves some out. The D gene and trimming were derived from the DNA, and the V and J assignments and clone size from that table. Among about 320,000 clones, approximately 85% were seen once, and the ten largest hold just over 7%. From germline, CDR1 is KGHDR and CDR2 SFDVKD. CDR3 size: 13 residues. V dropped 5 bases and J dropped 3 bases, with 10 bases sitting between them. Sequencing was performed on peripheral blood. The receptor was isolated from a human donor in a cohort sampled during active COVID-19. The chain has TRBV24-1 and TRBJ2-7; possible D gene TRBD2, 6 bases. In DNA, the CDR3 is TGTGCCACCAGTGTTAGCGGTGACTACGAGCAGTACTTC. This gives the protein CATSVSGDYEQYF.